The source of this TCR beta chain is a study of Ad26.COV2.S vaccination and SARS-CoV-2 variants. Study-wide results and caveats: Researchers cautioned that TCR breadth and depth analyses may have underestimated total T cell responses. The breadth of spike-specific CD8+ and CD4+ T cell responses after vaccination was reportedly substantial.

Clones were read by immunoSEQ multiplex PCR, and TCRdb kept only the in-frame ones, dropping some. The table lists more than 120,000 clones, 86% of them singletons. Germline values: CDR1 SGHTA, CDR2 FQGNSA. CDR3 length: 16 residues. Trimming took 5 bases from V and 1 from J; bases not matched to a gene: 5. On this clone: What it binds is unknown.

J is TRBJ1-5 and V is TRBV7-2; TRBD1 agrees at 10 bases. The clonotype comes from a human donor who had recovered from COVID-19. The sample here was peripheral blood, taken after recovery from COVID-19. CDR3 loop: CASSALDRGSNQPQHF. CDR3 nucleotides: TGTGCCAGCAGCGCGCTGGACAGGGGGAGCAATCAGCCCCAGCATTTT.